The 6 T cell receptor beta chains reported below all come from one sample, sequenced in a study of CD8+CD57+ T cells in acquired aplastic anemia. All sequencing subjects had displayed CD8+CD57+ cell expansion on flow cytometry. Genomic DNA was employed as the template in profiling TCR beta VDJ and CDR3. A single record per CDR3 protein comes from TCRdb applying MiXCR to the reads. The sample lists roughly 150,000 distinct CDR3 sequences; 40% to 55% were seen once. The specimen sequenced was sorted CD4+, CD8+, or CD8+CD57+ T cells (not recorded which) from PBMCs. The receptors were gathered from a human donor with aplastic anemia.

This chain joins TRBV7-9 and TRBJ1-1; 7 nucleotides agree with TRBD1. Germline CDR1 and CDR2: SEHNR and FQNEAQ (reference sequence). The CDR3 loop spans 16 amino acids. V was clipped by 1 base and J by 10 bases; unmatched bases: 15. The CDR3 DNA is TGTGCCAGCAGCTTAGTGCACAGGGGTGGTACAGGCGCAGCTTTCTTT. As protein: CASSLVHRGGTGAAFF.

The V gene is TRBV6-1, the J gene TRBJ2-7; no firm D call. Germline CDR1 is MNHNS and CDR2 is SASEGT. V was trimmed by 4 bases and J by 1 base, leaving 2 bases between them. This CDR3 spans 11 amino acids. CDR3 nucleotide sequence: TGTGCCAGCAGTGGGTCCTACGAGCAGTACGTC. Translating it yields CASSGSYEQYV.

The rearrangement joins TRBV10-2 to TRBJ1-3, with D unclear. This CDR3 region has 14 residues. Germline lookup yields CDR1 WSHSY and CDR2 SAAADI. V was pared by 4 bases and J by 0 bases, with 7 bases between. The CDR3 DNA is TGCGCCAGCAGTGGAGGGCGCTCTGGAAACACCATATATTTT. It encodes CASSGGRSGNTIYF.

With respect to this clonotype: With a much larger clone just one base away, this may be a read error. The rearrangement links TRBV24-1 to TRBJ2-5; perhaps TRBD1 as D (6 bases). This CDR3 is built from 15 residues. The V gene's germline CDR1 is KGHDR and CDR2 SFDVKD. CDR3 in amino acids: CASSYSAPRGETQYF. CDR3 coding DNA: TGTGCCAGCAGTTACTCGGCCCCTAGGGGGGAGACCCAGTACTTC.

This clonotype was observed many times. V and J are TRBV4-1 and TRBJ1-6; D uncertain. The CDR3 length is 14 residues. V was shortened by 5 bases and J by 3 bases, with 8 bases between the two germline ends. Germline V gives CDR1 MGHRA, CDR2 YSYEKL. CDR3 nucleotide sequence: TGCGCCAGCAGCTGGGGAGACTATAATTCACCCCTCCACTTT. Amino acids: CASSWGDYNSPLHF.

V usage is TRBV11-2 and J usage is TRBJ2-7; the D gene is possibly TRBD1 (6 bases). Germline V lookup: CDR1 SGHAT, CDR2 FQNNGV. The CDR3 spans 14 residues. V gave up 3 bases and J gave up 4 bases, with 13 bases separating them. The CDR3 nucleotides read TGTGCCAGCAGCTTCGGCAGGGGTTTTTACGAGCAGTACTTC. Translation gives CASSFGRGFYEQYF.